The following is a T cell receptor (beta chain) sequence with its context. Its target is not known. Germline V gene lookup returns CDR1 SGHVS and CDR2 FQNEAQ. The junction had 3 bases not matched to a gene; V was cut back by 7 bases and J by 0 bases. CDR3 length: 13 residues. PCR employed 60 Vbeta and 13 Jbeta primers. TCRdb's table, derived via immunoSEQ multiplex PCR, lists solely in-frame clones and lacks some. The table shows under 150,000 clones, with roughly 63% occurring only once. This sample stems from a study of cytomegalovirus exposure and HLA in healthy donors. Study-wide results and caveats: Under in vitro conditions, a few CMV-associated chains were confirmed as specific for CMV antigens. Exclusion as indistinguishable affected some V segments, including TRBV6-2 and TRBV6-3.

This sequence originates from a man between 35 and 55 years old in good health and CMV-seropositive. This chain links TRBV7-8 with TRBJ2-7; 7 bases agree with TRBD2. Sequenced material: PBMCs. Written as DNA, the CDR3 is TGTGCCAGCACTGGGACTATCTCCTACGAGCAGTACTTC. This gives the protein CASTGTISYEQYF.